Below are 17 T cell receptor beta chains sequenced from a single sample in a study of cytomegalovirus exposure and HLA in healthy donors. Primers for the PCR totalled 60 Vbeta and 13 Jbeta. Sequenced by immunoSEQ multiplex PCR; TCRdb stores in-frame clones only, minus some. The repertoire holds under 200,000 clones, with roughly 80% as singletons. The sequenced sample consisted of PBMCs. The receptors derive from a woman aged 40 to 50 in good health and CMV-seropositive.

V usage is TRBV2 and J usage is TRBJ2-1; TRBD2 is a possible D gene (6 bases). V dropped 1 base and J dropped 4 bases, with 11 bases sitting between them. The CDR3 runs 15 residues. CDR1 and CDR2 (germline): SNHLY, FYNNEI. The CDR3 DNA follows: TGTGCCAGCAGTGAAGAGCGGGCGGCATACAATGAGCAGTTCTTC. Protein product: CASSEERAAYNEQFF.

The CDR3 nucleotides are TGCAGCGTTTCCTTACAGGACGATAGCAATCAGCCCCAGCATTTT. Translated: CSVSLQDDSNQPQHF. The chain joins TRBV29-1 to TRBJ1-5, with a weak D call TRBD1 (5 bases). This CDR3 is 15 amino acids long. Between the trimmed V and J ends, which lost 5 bases and 0 bases, there was a span of 14 bases. The germline V gene has CDR1 SQVTM and CDR2 ANQGSEA. Full variable domain (remainder filled in from reference TRBV29-1 and TRBJ1-5): SAVISQKPSRDICQRGTSLTIQCQVDSQVTMMFWYRQQPGQSLTLIATANQGSEATYESGFVIDKFPISRPNLTFSTLTVSNMSPEDSSIYLCSVSLQDDSNQPQHFGDGTRLSIL.

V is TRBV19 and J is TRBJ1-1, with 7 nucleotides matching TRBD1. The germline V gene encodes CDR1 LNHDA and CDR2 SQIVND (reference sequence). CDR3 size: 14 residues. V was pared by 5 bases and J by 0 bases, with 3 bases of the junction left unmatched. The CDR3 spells CASSSGGMNTEAFF. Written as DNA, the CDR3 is TGTGCCAGTAGTTCAGGGGGTATGAACACTGAAGCTTTCTTT.

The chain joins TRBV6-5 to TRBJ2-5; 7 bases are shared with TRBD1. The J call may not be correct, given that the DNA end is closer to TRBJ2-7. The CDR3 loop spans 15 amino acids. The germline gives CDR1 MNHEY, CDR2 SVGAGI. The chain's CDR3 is CASSPTTGRPYEQYF. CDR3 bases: TGTGCCAGCAGTCCTACGACAGGGCGGCCCTACGAGCAGTACTTC.

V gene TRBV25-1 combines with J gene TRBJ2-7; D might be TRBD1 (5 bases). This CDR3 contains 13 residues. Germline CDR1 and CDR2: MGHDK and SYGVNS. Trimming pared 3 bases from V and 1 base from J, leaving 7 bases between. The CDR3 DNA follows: TGTGCCAGCAGTGATGACAGATCCTACGAGCAGTACTTC. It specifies CASSDDRSYEQYF.

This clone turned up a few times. In nucleotides, the CDR3 is TGTGCCAGTAGTATAGATATTGCGCGGGCTCCGAACACTGAAGCTTTCTTT. As protein: CASSIDIARAPNTEAFF. The genes are TRBV19 and TRBJ1-1; D unclear. V was cut by 0 bases and J by 1 base, with 15 bases left in between. The germline CDR1 and CDR2 sequences are LNHDA and SQIVND (reference sequence). This CDR3 comprises 17 residues.

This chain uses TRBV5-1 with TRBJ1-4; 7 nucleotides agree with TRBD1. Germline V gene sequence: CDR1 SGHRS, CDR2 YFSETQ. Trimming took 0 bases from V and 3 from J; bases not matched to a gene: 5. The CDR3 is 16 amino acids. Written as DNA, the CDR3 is TGCGCCAGCAGCTTGGAGCAAGGACAGGCTAATGAAAAACTGTTTTTT. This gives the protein CASSLEQGQANEKLFF.

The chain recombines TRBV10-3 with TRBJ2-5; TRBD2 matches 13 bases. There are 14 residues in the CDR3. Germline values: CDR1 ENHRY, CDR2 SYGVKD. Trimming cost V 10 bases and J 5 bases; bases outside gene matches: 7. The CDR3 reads CASGLAGDGETQYF. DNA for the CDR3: TGTGCCAGTGGACTAGCGGGAGATGGTGAGACCCAGTACTTC.

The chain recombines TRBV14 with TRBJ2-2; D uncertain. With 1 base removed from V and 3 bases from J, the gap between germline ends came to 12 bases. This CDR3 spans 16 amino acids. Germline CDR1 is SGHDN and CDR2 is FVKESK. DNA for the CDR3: TGTGCCAGCAGCCAAGTCCCGAGAAGTTACACCGGGGAGCTGTTTTTT. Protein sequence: CASSQVPRSYTGELFF.

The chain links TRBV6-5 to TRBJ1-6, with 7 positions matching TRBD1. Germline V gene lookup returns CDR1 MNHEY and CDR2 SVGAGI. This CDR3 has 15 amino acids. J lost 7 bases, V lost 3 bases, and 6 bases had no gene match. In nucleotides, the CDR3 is TGTGCCAGCAGTTATCAGGGGGTTCTCAATTCACCCCTCCACTTT. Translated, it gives CASSYQGVLNSPLHF.

The CDR3 DNA sequence: TGCAGCGTTGAAACCCGGACAGCGGGACTCTACGAGCAGTACTTC. This encodes CSVETRTAGLYEQYF. The chain combines TRBV29-1 with TRBJ2-7; D might be TRBD2 (7 bases). Germline V gene sequence: CDR1 SQVTM, CDR2 ANQGSEA. Trimming pared 2 bases from V and 3 bases from J, leaving 17 bases between. This CDR3 contains 15 residues.

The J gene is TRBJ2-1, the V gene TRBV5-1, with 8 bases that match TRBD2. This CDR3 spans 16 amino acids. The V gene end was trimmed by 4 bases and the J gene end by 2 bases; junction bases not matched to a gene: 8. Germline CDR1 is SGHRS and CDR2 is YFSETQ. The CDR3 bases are TGCGCCAGCAGCCATCAAAGCGGGAGAGCCTACAATGAGCAGTTCTTC. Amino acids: CASSHQSGRAYNEQFF.

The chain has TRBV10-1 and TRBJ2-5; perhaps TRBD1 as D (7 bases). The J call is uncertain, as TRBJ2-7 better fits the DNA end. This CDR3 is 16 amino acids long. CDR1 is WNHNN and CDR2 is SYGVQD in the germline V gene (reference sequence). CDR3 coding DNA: TGCGCCAGCAGTGGGTCCGGGAGACAGGGACATTACGAGCAGTACTTC. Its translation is CASSGSGRQGHYEQYF.

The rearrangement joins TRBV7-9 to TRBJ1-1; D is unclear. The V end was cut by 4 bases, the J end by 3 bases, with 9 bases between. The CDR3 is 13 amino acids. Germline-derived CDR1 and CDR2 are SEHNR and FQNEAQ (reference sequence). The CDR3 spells CASSSPFDTEAFF. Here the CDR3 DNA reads TGTGCCAGCAGCTCCCCCTTTGACACTGAAGCTTTCTTT.

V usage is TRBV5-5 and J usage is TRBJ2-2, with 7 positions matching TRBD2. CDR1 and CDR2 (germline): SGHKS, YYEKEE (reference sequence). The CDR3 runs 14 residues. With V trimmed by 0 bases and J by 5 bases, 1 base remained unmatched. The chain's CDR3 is CASSLVAGTGELFF. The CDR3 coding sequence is TGTGCCAGCAGCTTGGTAGCGGGTACCGGGGAGCTGTTTTTT.

As DNA, the CDR3 is TGCGCCAGCAGCCTGACTAGTGCGGAGCAGTTCTTC. Protein sequence: CASSLTSAEQFF. The chain employs TRBV5-1 and TRBJ2-1; D may be TRBD2 (6 bases). The V end lost 4 bases, the J end lost 10 bases, and 12 bases lay between the germline ends. CDR3 length: 12 residues. The germline V gene encodes CDR1 SGHRS and CDR2 YFSETQ.

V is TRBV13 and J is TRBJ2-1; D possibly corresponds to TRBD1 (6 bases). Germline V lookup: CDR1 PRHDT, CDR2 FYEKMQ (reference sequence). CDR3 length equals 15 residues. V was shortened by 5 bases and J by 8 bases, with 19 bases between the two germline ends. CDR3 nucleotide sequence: TGTGCCAGCAGCGATCAGGGGTCCGGGGTCGATGAGCAGTTCTTC. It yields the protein CASSDQGSGVDEQFF. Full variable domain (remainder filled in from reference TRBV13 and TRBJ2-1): AAGVIQSPRHLIKEKRETATLKCYPIPRHDTVYWYQQGPGQDPQFLISFYEKMQSDKGSIPDRFSAQQFSDYHSELNMSSLELGDSALYFCASSDQGSGVDEQFFGPGTRLTVL.